This TCR beta chain derives from a study of spatial heterogeneity in lung cancer. Findings of the study overall: In tumors, expanded intratumoral alpha and beta TCR counts tracked mutation counts.

The sample's time point: sample taken at primary tumor resection. From the 5' RACE reads, TCRdb called clonotypes with MiXCR, one entry per CDR3 protein. This table holds thousands of distinct CDR3 sequences, 5.5% to 6% found once. With V trimmed by 2 bases and J by 3 bases, 5 bases remained unmatched. There are 15 residues in the CDR3. By share, this clonotype ranks as medium-sized. Its antigen is unknown. This rearrangement joins TRBV12-3 or TRBV12-4 to TRBJ2-7; 9 bases map to TRBD1. The TCR was taken from a male donor with early-stage non-small cell lung cancer. The source was lung tumor tissue, collected at surgery. The CDR3 DNA is TGTGCCAGCAGTTTATTTCGGGGACAGGGCTACGAGCAGTACTTC. This encodes CASSLFRGQGYEQYF.